This T cell receptor (beta chain) was captured by sequencing in a study of T cell repertoires in cytomegalovirus infection (dated by TCRdb to about 2019). With regard to the full study: The peptide stimulations were aimed at well-studied HLA-B-restricted epitopes as well as recently identified HLA-C-restricted CMV epitopes, whose presentation resists viral immunomodulation. Donor HLA type was relevant to the analysis, because carriage of CMV infection together with the matching HLA type was indicated by public TCR beta signatures. The study at large found these results: Cumulative frequency of public TCR beta family members discriminated carriers of CMV infection plus the relevant HLA type in this cohort and an independent roughly 330-donor cohort. In the ex vivo response, HLA-C-restricted CMV-specific TCR beta clonotypes were dominant, and in two of eight donors the single most frequent clonotype came from this HLA-C-restricted group.

The meaning of the sample's treatment or condition label: in vitro stimulation with specific CMV peptide epitopes to enrich CMV-specific T cells. In the case of this clonotype: Its antigen remains undetermined. No much larger clonotype is one base removed from it; base qualities were not supplied.

TCRdb names Illumina HiSeq 1500 as the instrument used. The raw public data were reprocessed by TCRdb itself: fastp quality trimming at Q25, MiXCR clonotype calling, in-frame beta chains only. Rows matching on CDR3 protein sequence are summarized as one entry with the most common DNA and genes. The sample includes roughly 920,000 distinct CDR3 sequences, with less than 35% observed a single time. The top ten hold roughly an eighth of the sample. Trimming leaves V shorter by 7 bases and J shorter by 6 bases, with the junction holding 9 bases beyond the gene matches. The CDR3 starts with the cysteine, ends with the phenylalanine, and has 14 residues. The kept DNA is CDR3 alone, 42 bases in frame from the first base. CDR1 and CDR2 (SEHNR, FQNEAQ) derive from the germline V gene (reference sequence).

This chain joins TRBV7-9 to TRBJ2-7; 10 junctional bases match TRBD2. The source was cultured CD8+ T cells from PBMCs, collected from culture after CMV antigen stimulation. This TCR was sampled from a human donor in good health (CMV status not recorded). Some clones in this sample may be carry-over from other donors' samples. The DNA reads TGTGCCAGCACCCCGAGCGGGGGGGCGGCCGAGCAGTACTTC. This yields the protein CASTPSGGAAEQYF.